This T cell receptor (beta chain) is drawn from a study of blood T cell repertoires in COVID-19. In the original analysis: Scientists estimated how many nucleated cells there were by amplifying reference gene primers. TCRdb's table, derived via immunoSEQ multiplex PCR, lists solely in-frame clones and lacks some. The D gene and trimming were derived from the DNA, and the V and J assignments and clone size from that table. In the table there are a few hundred thousand clones, approximately 85% of which are singletons. This clonotype was obtained from a human donor in a cohort sampled during active COVID-19. Sequences were obtained from peripheral blood.

CDR3 region: CASSFNTGLEAFF. CDR3 bases: TGTGCCAGCAGCTTCAACACGGGATTAGAAGCTTTCTTT. V gene TRBV7-9 combines with J gene TRBJ1-1; no firm D call. This CDR3 comprises 13 residues. Germline CDR1 is SEHNR and CDR2 is FQNEAQ (reference sequence). Trimming removed 3 bases at V and 8 bases at J, with 13 bases between.